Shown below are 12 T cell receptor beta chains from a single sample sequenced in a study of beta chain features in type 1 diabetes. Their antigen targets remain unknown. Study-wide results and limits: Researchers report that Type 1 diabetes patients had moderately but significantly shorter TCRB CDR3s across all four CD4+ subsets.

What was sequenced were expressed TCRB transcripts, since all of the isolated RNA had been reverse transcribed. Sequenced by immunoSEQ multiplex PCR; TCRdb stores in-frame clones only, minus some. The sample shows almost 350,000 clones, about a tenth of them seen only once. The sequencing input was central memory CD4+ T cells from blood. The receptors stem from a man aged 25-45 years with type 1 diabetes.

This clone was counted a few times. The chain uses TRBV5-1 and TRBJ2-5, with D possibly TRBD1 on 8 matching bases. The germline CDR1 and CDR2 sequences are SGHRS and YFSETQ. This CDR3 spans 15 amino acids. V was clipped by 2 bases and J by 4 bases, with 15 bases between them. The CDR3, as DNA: TGCGCCAGCAGCTTCCTGACAGGGGAGGGAGAGACCCAGTACTTC. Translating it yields CASSFLTGEGETQYF.

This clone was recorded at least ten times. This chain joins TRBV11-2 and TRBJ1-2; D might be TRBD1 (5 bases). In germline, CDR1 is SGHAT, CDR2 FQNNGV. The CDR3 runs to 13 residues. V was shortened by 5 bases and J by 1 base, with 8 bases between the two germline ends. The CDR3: CASSPGGNYGYTF. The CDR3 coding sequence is TGTGCCAGCAGCCCCGGGGGTAACTATGGCTACACCTTC.

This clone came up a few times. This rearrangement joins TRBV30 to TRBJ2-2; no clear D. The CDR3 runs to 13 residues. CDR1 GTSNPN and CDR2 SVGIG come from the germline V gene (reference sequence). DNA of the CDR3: TGTGCACTCACGTCATTAAACACCGGGGAGCTGTTTTTT. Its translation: CALTSLNTGELFF.

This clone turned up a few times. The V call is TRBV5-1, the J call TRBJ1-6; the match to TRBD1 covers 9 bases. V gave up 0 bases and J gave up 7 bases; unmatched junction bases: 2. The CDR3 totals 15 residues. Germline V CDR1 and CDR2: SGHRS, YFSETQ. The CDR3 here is CASSLDGTGNSPLHF. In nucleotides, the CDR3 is TGCGCCAGCAGCTTGGACGGGACAGGGAATTCACCCCTCCACTTT.

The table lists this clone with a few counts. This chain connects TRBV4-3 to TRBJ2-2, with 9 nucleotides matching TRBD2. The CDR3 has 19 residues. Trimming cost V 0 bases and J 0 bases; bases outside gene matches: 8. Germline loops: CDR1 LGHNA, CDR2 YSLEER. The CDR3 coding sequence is TGCGCCAGCAGCCAAGAGCCGGGTAGCGGGGGCCCGAACACCGGGGAGCTGTTTTTT. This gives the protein CASSQEPGSGGPNTGELFF.

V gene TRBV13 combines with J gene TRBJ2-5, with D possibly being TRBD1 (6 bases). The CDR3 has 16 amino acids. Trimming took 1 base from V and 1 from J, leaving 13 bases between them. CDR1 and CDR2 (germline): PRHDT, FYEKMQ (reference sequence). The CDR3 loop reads CASSLARGTGQETQYF. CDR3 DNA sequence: TGTGCCAGCAGCTTAGCCAGGGGAACGGGCCAAGAGACCCAGTACTTC.

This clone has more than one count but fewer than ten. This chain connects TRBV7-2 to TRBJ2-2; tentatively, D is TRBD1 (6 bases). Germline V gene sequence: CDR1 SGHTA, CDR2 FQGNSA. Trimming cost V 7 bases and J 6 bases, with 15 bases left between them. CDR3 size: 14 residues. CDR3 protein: CASNRDTSPGELFF. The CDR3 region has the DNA TGTGCCAGCAACAGGGACACAAGTCCCGGGGAGCTGTTTTTT.

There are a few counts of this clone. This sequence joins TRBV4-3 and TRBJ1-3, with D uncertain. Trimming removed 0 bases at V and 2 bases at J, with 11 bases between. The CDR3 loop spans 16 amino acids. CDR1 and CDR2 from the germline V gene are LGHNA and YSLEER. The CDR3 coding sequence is TGCGCCAGCAGCCAAGAACCTGAGCTTACTGGAAACACCATATATTTT. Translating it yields CASSQEPELTGNTIYF.

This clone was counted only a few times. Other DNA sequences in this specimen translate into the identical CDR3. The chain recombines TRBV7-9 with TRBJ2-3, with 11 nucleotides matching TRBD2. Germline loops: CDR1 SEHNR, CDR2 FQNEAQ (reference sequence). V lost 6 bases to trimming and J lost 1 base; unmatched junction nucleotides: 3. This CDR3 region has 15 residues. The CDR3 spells CASSQGLAGTDTQYF. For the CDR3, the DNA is TGTGCCAGCAGTCAGGGACTAGCGGGCACAGATACGCAGTATTTT.

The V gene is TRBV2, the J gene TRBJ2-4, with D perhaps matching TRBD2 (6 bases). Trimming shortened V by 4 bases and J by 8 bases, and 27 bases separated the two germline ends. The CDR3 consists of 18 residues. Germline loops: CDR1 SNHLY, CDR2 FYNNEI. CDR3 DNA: TGTGCCAGCAGTGCGATCCCCAACGCGGTCGTTGGAGGGGACATTCAGTACTTC. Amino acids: CASSAIPNAVVGGDIQYF. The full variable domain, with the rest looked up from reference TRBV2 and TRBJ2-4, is EPEVTQTPSHQVTQMGQEVILRCVPISNHLYFYWYRQILGQKVEFLVSFYNNEISEKSEIFDDQFSVERPDGSNFTLKIRSTKLEDSAMYFCASSAIPNAVVGGDIQYFGAGTRLSVL.

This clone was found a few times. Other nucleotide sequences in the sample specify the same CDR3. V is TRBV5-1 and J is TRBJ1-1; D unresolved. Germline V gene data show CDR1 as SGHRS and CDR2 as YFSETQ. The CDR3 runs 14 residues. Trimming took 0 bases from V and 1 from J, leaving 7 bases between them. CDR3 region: CASSLEGRNTEAFF. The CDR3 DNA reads TGCGCCAGCAGCTTGGAAGGGCGGAACACTGAAGCTTTCTTT.

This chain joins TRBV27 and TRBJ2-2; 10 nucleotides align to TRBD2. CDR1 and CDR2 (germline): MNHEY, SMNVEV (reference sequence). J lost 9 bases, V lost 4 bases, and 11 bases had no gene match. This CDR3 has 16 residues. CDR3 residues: CASSYLRAGGPRELFF. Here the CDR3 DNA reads TGTGCCAGCAGTTACCTGAGAGCGGGGGGGCCCCGGGAGCTGTTTTTT.